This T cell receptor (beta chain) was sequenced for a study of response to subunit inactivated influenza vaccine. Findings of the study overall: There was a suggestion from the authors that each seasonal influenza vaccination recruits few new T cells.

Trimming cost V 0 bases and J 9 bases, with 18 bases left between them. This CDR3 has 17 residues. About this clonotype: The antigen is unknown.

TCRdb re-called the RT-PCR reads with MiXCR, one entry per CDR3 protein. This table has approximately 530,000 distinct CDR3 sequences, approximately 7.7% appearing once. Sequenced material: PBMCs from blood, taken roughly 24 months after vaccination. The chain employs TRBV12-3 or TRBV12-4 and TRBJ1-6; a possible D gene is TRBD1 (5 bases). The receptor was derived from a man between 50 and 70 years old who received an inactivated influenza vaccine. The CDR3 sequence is CASSLARDLPLFSPLHF. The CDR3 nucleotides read TGTGCCAGCAGTTTAGCCCGGGACCTTCCCCTATTTTCACCCCTCCACTTT.